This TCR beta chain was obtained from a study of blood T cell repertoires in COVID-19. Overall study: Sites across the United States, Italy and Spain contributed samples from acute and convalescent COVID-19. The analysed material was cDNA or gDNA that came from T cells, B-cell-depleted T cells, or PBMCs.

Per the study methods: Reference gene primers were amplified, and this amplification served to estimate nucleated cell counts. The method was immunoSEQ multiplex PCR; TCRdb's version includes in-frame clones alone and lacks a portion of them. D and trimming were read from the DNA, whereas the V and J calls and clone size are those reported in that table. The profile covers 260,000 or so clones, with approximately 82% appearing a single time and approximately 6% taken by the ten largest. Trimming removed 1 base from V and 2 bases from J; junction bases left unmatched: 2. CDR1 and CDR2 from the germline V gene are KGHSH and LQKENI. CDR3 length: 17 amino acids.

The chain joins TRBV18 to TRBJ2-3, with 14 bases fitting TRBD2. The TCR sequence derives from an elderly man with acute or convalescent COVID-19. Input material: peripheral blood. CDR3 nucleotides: TGTGCCAGCTCACCACTGGGACTAGCGGGGGCCACAGATACGCAGTATTTT. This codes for CASSPLGLAGATDTQYF.